What follows describes a single TCR beta chain. Its target antigen remains unknown. No base quality values were provided; no much bigger clone lies one nucleotide off. TCR beta CDR3 regions were amplified from RNA transcripts for repertoire sequencing. HTBI primers and the Qiagen OneStep RT-PCR kit were used in a first-round RT-PCR, which was followed by a second-round multiplex PCR, size selection and purification. Libraries were sequenced on an Illumina HiSeq2000 using paired-end 100 bp reads. For the original study's pipeline: SOAPnuke was used to process the reads, throwing out any read that had adapters, had uncalled bases, had a mean Phred below 15, or lacked an exact constant-primer or identifier match. COPE v1.2.5 was used to merge the high-quality paired reads. Clonotypes were defined as unique nucleotide sequences and were aligned to IMGT TRB V, D and J references using MiTCR v1.1. Analysis was restricted to V-J combinations with a frequency above 0.0001, which covered about 99% of repertoires. For each V-J combination, a TCR clonal expansion and chaos score was defined as F50 clonal expansion divided by the chaos observed in the TCRdist matrix. Features were reduced by Welch's t-statistics and random forest to 10 to 15 V-J combinations, which fed a naive Bayes classifier. The Morisita-Horn index was used to measure how similar the thyroid and blood repertoires were. TCRdb reran the public reads through fastp at Q25 and MiXCR, keeping productive beta chains. Merged by CDR3 protein, the rows form single entries marked with the most common genes and DNA. These V and J calls are TCRdb output, not the study's own analysis. The sample data list about 1.1 million distinct CDR3 sequences, and about two fifths of these were observed just once. 11% of the sample rests with the top ten.

From cysteine to phenylalanine, the CDR3 is 18 amino acids long. Just CDR3 DNA is preserved here, 54 bases in frame from base 1. Trimming removed 10 bases from V and 1 base from J; the gene matches leave 13 bases unexplained. In the germline V gene, CDR1 corresponds to ENHRY and CDR2 to SYGVKD. The hyperthyroidism patients were 18 to 65 years old and newly diagnosed, with a disease duration of less than 2 months. Patients with other autoimmune diseases, uncontrolled infections, pregnancy or lactation were excluded. Diagnosis was based on clinical symptoms, serum thyroxine, TRAb, thyroid ultrasound and orbital computed tomography. Total RNA was extracted using Trizol reagent, and RNA quality was checked on an Agilent 2100 Bioanalyzer. These data come from a study of Graves' ophthalmopathy and Graves' hyperthyroidism (dated 2018 in TCRdb). Describing the broader study: Hyperthyroidism was defined as stable when no progression to ophthalmopathy occurred within 18 months of follow-up. The study used TCR beta repertoire signatures to distinguish Graves' ophthalmopathy from Graves' hyperthyroidism and to predict progression to ophthalmopathy. In total, approximately 130 blood samples were TCR-sequenced: some 40 ophthalmopathy, roughly 77 hyperthyroidism and approximately 17 hyperthyroidism-to-ophthalmopathy patients. To explore V-J signatures distinguishing ophthalmopathy from hyperthyroidism, a discovery set of 100 patients (roughly 44 ophthalmopathy, about 57 stable hyperthyroidism) was enrolled. An independent validation cohort was composed of roughly 19 hyperthyroidism patients and about 17 patients who later progressed from hyperthyroidism to ophthalmopathy. In several hyperthyroidism patients, the T-cell repertoire of thyroid tissue was compared with the T-cell repertoire of blood. Following sampling, methimazole starting at 30 mg daily was administered to hyperthyroidism patients, and high-dose intravenous methylprednisolone was administered to ophthalmopathy patients.

Beyond this particular receptor, the publication reports: In validation, the model predicted ophthalmopathy progression with about 71% sensitivity and around 72% specificity; some 13 predicted patients were CT-confirmed with GO in a median of around 6 months. Sample size was not statistically predetermined, and group allocation was not concealed from the investigators. Most expanded thyroid clonotypes with a frequency above 0.001 also appeared in blood, which suggests that blood repertoires may reflect the immune response in the thyroid. In cross-validation, the 13-signature model distinguished ophthalmopathy from stable hyperthyroidism with less than 90% sensitivity and 81.08% specificity, while in the test set the corresponding values were around 79% and 71%.

Rearrangement joined TRBV10-3 to TRBJ2-5; 15 of the junction bases match TRBD2. The source is an adult man with Graves' hyperthyroidism. Sequencing was performed on peripheral blood or thyroid tissue (not recorded which). The DNA sequence reads TGTGCCAGCACCGGGACTAGCGGGAGGAGAGGGGCCCAAGAGACCCAGTACTTC. Translation gives CASTGTSGRRGAQETQYF.